The following is a TCR beta chain sequence with its context. CDR1 and CDR2 (germline): SGHAT, FQNNGV. The CDR3 has 15 residues. V shed 5 bases and J shed 1 base, with 11 bases lying between them. The record originates from a study of T-cell reconstitution after alpha-beta-depleted transplantation in children. Unique molecular identifiers featured in how the TCRbeta library was prepared. TCRdb fed the PCR reads into MiXCR, producing one record per CDR3 protein. The sample includes 200,000 to 300,000 distinct CDR3 sequences, around 12% of them seen just once. The chain joins TRBV11-2 to TRBJ2-2, with D possibly TRBD1 on 6 matching bases. This clonotype was obtained from a human donor who donated a stem cell graft to a child with acute lymphoblastic leukemia. The source was PBMCs from the stem cell graft donor, collected from the stem cell graft. CDR3 residues: CASSPGQRNTGELFF. DNA of the CDR3: TGTGCCAGCAGCCCAGGACAGAGGAACACCGGGGAGCTGTTTTTT.